Included here is one T cell receptor beta chain sequence, with context. No antigen is known for it. In TCRdb, the reads were re-called with MiXCR into one record per CDR3 protein. The sample lists some 800,000 distinct CDR3 sequences, under 35% seen once, with about an eighth in the top ten. The data were obtained in a study of T cell repertoires in cytomegalovirus infection. Across the study: Recently identified HLA-C-restricted CMV epitopes and well-studied HLA-B-restricted CMV epitopes were used by the study. Shared public TCR beta signatures pointed to both CMV infection and a matching HLA type. Study-level findings and limits: HLA-C-restricted, CMV-specific TCR beta clonotypes were dominant ex vivo. There were carriers of CMV plus the relevant HLA, and cumulative public TCR beta family frequency identified them.

This CDR3 has 15 amino acids. Trimming removed 8 bases at V and 3 bases at J, with 20 bases between. CDR1 is MDHEN and CDR2 is SYDVKM in the germline V gene. Sequencing was performed on cultured CD8+ T cells from PBMCs, taken from culture after CMV antigen stimulation. The receptor was isolated from a human donor in good health (CMV status not recorded). Some clones in this sample may be carry-over from other donors' samples. The gene calls are TRBV28 and TRBJ2-7; possible D gene TRBD1, 5 bases. The CDR3 sequence: CASAAGAPNLYEQYV. As DNA, the CDR3 is TGTGCCAGCGCTGCTGGGGCTCCTAACCTCTACGAGCAGTACGTC.